In its sample, the clone carrying this TCR beta chain was seen a few times. The data derive from a study of blood T cell repertoires in COVID-19. Across the whole study: Acute and convalescent COVID-19 specimens originated in the United States, Italy and Spain. PBMCs, B-cell-depleted T cells, or T cells were the source of the cDNA or gDNA that made up the material.

As originally analysed: Estimates of nucleated cell counts were drawn from the amplification of reference gene primers. The table came from immunoSEQ multiplex PCR; TCRdb's copy has only in-frame clones and leaves some out. For V, J and clone size, that table is used; D and trimming come from the DNA. This sample has around 24,000 clones, with roughly 79% found just once. CDR3 length equals 16 residues. Germline V gene lookup returns CDR1 MRHNA and CDR2 SNTAGT. The junction had 11 bases not matched to a gene; V was cut back by 8 bases and J by 2 bases. The rearrangement joins TRBV6-4 to TRBJ1-5, with 8 bases fitting TRBD1. The material sequenced was peripheral blood. This sequence was found in a man aged 80 or over with active or convalescent COVID-19. The CDR3, as DNA: TGTGCCAGCGTTCCGGGACAGGTCTTTCGCAATCAGCCCCAGCATTTT. Its protein is CASVPGQVFRNQPQHF.